This TCR beta chain was found in a study of blood T cell repertoires in COVID-19. Study as a whole: Nucleic acid was either cDNA or gDNA, and it came from T cells, B-cell-depleted T cells, or PBMCs.

This clone was observed a single time. There are 12 residues in the CDR3. In germline, CDR1 is LNHDA, CDR2 SQIVND (reference sequence). V lost 3 bases and J 4 bases, leaving 6 bases between the germline ends. Methods used by the authors: Reference gene primer amplification yielded estimated nucleated cell counts. The repertoire was sequenced with immunoSEQ multiplex PCR; TCRdb's copy has only in-frame clones and lacks some. The V and J calls and clone size were taken over from that table, and D and trimming were inferred from the DNA. The table includes around 230,000 clones, around 90% detected once.

The sequenced material came from peripheral blood. The V and J genes are TRBV19 and TRBJ1-2; no definite D call. The clonotype was recovered from a man in his fifties or sixties who had recovered from COVID-19. CDR3 amino acids: CASSMSGYGYTF. Written as DNA, the CDR3 is TGTGCCAGTAGTATGAGCGGCTATGGCTACACCTTC. Full variable domain (missing parts from reference TRBV19 and TRBJ1-2): DGGITQSPKYLFRKEGQNVTLSCEQNLNHDAMYWYRQDPGQGLRLIYYSQIVNDFQKGDIAEGYSVSREKKESFPLTVTSAQKNPTAFYLCASSMSGYGYTFGSGTRLTVV.